The rows below give T cell receptor beta chains drawn from one sample of a study of cytomegalovirus exposure and HLA in healthy donors. Libraries were prepared by immunoSEQ multiplex PCR; TCRdb keeps only in-frame clonotypes and omits some of them. The sample records under 170,000 clones, around 74% being singletons. Sample: PBMCs. These TCRs come from a man between 45 and 60 years old in good health and CMV-seropositive. Both conserved end residues are part of each CDR3. The D gene is left open where the match is weak. A clone size is listed for some rows: how often the clone was seen (once, few, many), or a class if it is expanded.

d_gene	abundance	v_gene	j_gene	CDR3aa	CDR3nt
.	few	TRBV6-5	TRBJ1-4	CASSYRSERPKLFF	TGTGCCAGCAGCTACAGGTCCGAGCGGCCAAAACTGTTTTTT
.	.	TRBV27	TRBJ2-3	CASSLLSPRTDTQYF	TGTGCCAGCTCCCTCTTGTCCCCCAGAACAGATACGCAGTATTTT
TRBD1	few	TRBV27	TRBJ2-7	CASSFIPHGAGGSYEQYF	TGTGCCAGCAGTTTCATACCTCACGGGGCAGGGGGATCGTACGAGCAGTACTTC
.	.	TRBV18	TRBJ2-5	CASSPLGRQETQYF	TGTGCCAGCTCACCACTGGGGAGACAAGAGACCCAGTACTTC
.	.	TRBV7-8	TRBJ2-2	CASSSSPTGELFF	TGTGCCAGCAGCTCCAGTCCCACCGGGGAGCTGTTTTTT
TRBD2	.	TRBV18	TRBJ2-3	CASSPLASGTTDTQYF	TGTGCCAGCTCACCTTTGGCTAGCGGTACGACAGATACGCAGTATTTT
TRBD1	few	TRBV28	TRBJ1-1	CASSTPQGPNTEAFF	TGTGCCAGCAGTACCCCACAGGGGCCAAACACTGAAGCTTTCTTT
TRBD2	.	TRBV19	TRBJ2-7	CASSIAAGGNYEQYF	TGTGCCAGTAGTATAGCGGCGGGAGGGAACTACGAGCAGTACTTC
TRBD2	.	TRBV30	TRBJ2-3	CAWSLASGYTDTQYF	TGTGCCTGGTCGCTGGCTAGCGGCTACACAGATACGCAGTATTTT
TRBD2	once	TRBV27	TRBJ2-7	CASSGTSGSDEQYF	TGTGCCAGCAGCGGGACTAGCGGGAGCGACGAGCAGTACTTC
.	.	TRBV5-1	TRBJ1-5	CASSLAGQLNQPQHF	TGCGCCAGCAGCTTGGCCGGACAGCTTAATCAGCCCCAGCATTTT
TRBD2	once	TRBV7-9	TRBJ2-5	CASSLTKGIAGGAETQYF	TGTGCCAGCAGCTTAACTAAAGGGATAGCGGGAGGGGCCGAGACCCAGTACTTC
TRBD2	.	TRBV5-6	TRBJ2-7	CASSLGLAGRHEQYF	TGTGCCAGCAGCTTGGGACTAGCGGGAAGGCACGAGCAGTACTTC
TRBD2	.	TRBV15	TRBJ2-1	CATSRDLSGEHNEQFF	TGTGCCACCAGCAGAGATCTAAGCGGGGAGCACAATGAGCAGTTCTTC
.	.	TRBV5-5	TRBJ1-5	CASSLGGRQPQHF	TGTGCCAGCAGCTTGGGAGGTAGGCAGCCCCAGCATTTT
.	.	TRBV28	TRBJ1-5	CASSMGQVGQPQHF	TGTGCCAGCAGCATGGGGCAGGTAGGTCAGCCCCAGCATTTT
.	few	TRBV28	TRBJ2-2	CASREGDRELFF	TGTGCCAGCAGAGAGGGGGACCGGGAGCTGTTTTTT
TRBD2	.	TRBV19	TRBJ2-1	CASSIRSGLAGDEQFF	TGTGCCAGTAGTATACGTTCGGGACTAGCGGGAGATGAGCAGTTCTTC
TRBD2	few	TRBV12-5	TRBJ2-5	CASGFSGGGETQYF	TGTGCTAGTGGTTTTTCGGGGGGTGGGGAGACCCAGTACTTC
.	.	TRBV28	TRBJ1-1	CASSPRGQLGNTEAFF	TGTGCCAGCAGCCCTCGCGGACAGTTAGGGAACACTGAAGCTTTCTTT
TRBD1	.	TRBV30	TRBJ2-5	CAWSPFGQGAVSQETQYF	TGTGCCTGGAGTCCTTTTGGGCAGGGGGCGGTGAGTCAAGAGACCCAGTACTTC
TRBD1	.	TRBV7-9	TRBJ1-4	CASSSGQGNEKLFF	TGTGCCAGCAGCTCGGGACAGGGGAATGAAAAACTGTTTTTT
TRBD1	.	TRBV6-1	TRBJ2-7	CASSRQGPYEQYF	TGTGCCAGCAGTAGACAGGGGCCCTACGAGCAGTACTTC
.	.	TRBV27	TRBJ2-1	CASKEEDEQFF	TGTGCCAGCAAAGAAGAGGATGAGCAGTTCTTC
TRBD1	once	TRBV28	TRBJ1-2	CASSEGQTYGYTF	TGTGCCAGCAGTGAGGGACAGACCTATGGCTACACCTTC
.	once	TRBV9	TRBJ2-7	CASSVADFYEQYF	TGTGCCAGCAGCGTAGCTGACTTCTACGAGCAGTACTTC
TRBD1	.	TRBV6-6	TRBJ1-4	CASSLPGQTTNEKLFF	TGTGCCAGCAGTCTACCGGGACAGACCACTAATGAAAAACTGTTTTTT
TRBD2	few	TRBV6-5	TRBJ2-7	CASSLTSGSSYEQYF	TGTGCCAGCAGTTTGACTAGCGGGAGCTCCTACGAGCAGTACTTC
.	.	TRBV6-1	TRBJ1-5	CASSEVRGPNQPQHF	TGTGCCAGCAGTGAGGTCAGAGGGCCTAATCAGCCCCAGCATTTT
TRBD2	.	TRBV30	TRBJ2-7	CAWSVFGGRGYEQYF	TGTGCCTGGAGTGTATTTGGCGGGAGGGGTTACGAGCAGTACTTC
.	few	TRBV28	TRBJ1-5	CASSRSRAVLNQPQHF	TGTGCCAGCAGCCGGTCCAGGGCGGTCCTCAATCAGCCCCAGCATTTT
.	once	TRBV19	TRBJ1-5	CASSIIHTGSLGDSQPQHF	TGTGCCAGTAGTATAATCCACACAGGGTCTCTGGGTGATAGTCAGCCCCAGCATTTT
.	few	TRBV28	TRBJ1-5	CASSVQGNQPQHF	TGTGCCAGCAGTGTCCAGGGGAATCAGCCCCAGCATTTT
.	.	TRBV21-1	TRBJ2-5	CASSKEETGISEQYF	TGTGCCAGCAGCAAAGAGGAGACAGGGATTAGTGAGCAGTACTTC
.	.	TRBV5-1	TRBJ2-5	CASSLQVQETQYF	TGCGCCAGCAGCTTGCAGGTCCAAGAGACCCAGTACTTC
.	.	TRBV29-1	TRBJ1-2	CSVEGLTEGRGYTF	TGCAGCGTTGAAGGTCTAACAGAAGGAAGGGGCTACACCTTC
TRBD1	.	TRBV18	TRBJ2-2	CASSWDRAGELFF	TGTGCCAGCTCCTGGGACAGGGCCGGGGAGCTGTTTTTT
.	.	TRBV30	TRBJ2-7	CAWRSGAGSPYEQYF	TGTGCCTGGAGATCAGGGGCAGGGTCCCCCTACGAGCAGTACTTC
TRBD2	.	TRBV27	TRBJ2-1	CASSLWSGRALNEQFF	TGTGCCAGCAGTTTATGGAGCGGGAGGGCCCTAAATGAGCAGTTCTTC
TRBD1	.	TRBV7-9	TRBJ2-7	CASSPTQGDPYEQYF	TGTGCCAGCAGCCCGACACAGGGGGACCCCTACGAGCAGTACTTC
TRBD2	.	TRBV29-1	TRBJ2-7	CSVSPGLAAYEQYF	TGCAGCGTTAGCCCAGGACTAGCGGCATACGAGCAGTACTTC
TRBD1	.	TRBV2	TRBJ1-5	CASTSGTGLKPQHF	TGTGCCAGTACCTCCGGGACAGGGCTAAAGCCCCAGCATTTT
TRBD1	.	TRBV9	TRBJ1-4	CASSERQGSNEKLFF	TGTGCCAGCAGCGAACGACAGGGGTCTAATGAAAAACTGTTTTTT
TRBD1	.	TRBV2	TRBJ1-6	CASSEGQGGSPLHF	TGTGCCAGCAGTGAAGGACAGGGGGGTTCACCCCTCCACTTT
TRBD1	.	TRBV6-5	TRBJ2-7	CASSYSRGQGEQYF	TGTGCCAGCAGTTACTCCAGGGGGCAGGGGGAGCAGTACTTC
.	.	TRBV11-2	TRBJ2-7	CASSASNSPYEQYF	TGTGCCAGCAGCGCTAGCAACTCACCCTACGAGCAGTACTTC
.	.	TRBV9	TRBJ2-1	CASSVEADYNEQFF	TGTGCCAGCAGCGTAGAGGCGGACTACAATGAGCAGTTCTTC
.	few	TRBV20-1	TRBJ2-7	CSARLYEQYF	TGCAGTGCTCGTTTGTACGAGCAGTACTTC
TRBD1	.	TRBV4-1	TRBJ1-5	CASSQEVRQGIQPQHF	TGCGCCAGCAGCCAGGAGGTTAGACAGGGGATCCAGCCCCAGCATTTT
TRBD1	.	TRBV6-6	TRBJ2-7	CASSYSPGTGLDEQYF	TGTGCCAGCAGTTACTCTCCGGGGACAGGGCTCGACGAGCAGTACTTC
.	.	TRBV28	TRBJ1-4	CASRRGRAEYEKLFF	TGTGCCAGCAGGAGAGGCAGGGCGGAGTATGAAAAACTGTTTTTT
.	.	TRBV28	TRBJ2-7	CASSWGDYEQYF	TGTGCCAGCAGTTGGGGGGACTACGAGCAGTACTTC
.	.	TRBV9	TRBJ2-1	CASSVAGVGDYYNEQFF	TGTGCCAGCAGCGTAGCAGGGGTTGGGGATTACTACAATGAGCAGTTCTTC